This T cell receptor (beta chain) was retrieved from a study of blood T cell repertoires in COVID-19. Whole-study context: Samples representing acute and convalescent COVID-19 were sourced from the United States, Italy and Spain.

This clone was seen once. Using immunoSEQ multiplex PCR, the repertoire was profiled, and TCRdb retains in-frame clones only, with some absent. The sample yields around 180,000 clones, roughly four fifths seen once. This receptor was identified in a human donor in a cohort sampled during active COVID-19. The sample taken for sequencing was peripheral blood.

CDR3 sequence: CASSPGPGGKLFF. CDR3 DNA sequence: TGTGCCAGCAGTCCGGGCCCAGGGGGAAAACTGTTTTTT. V usage is TRBV6-5 and J usage is TRBJ1-4; TRBD1 matches at 7 bases. V lost 5 bases, J lost 10 bases, and 7 bases stayed unmatched. The CDR3 contains 13 residues. Per germline, CDR1 MNHEY and CDR2 SVGAGI.